One T cell receptor (beta chain) is described in this entry. From germline, CDR1 is SGHVS and CDR2 FQNEAQ. The V segment lost 5 bases and the J segment 0 bases; nucleotides outside the gene matches: 10. CDR3 length equals 17 residues. TCRdb itself ran the 5' RACE reads through MiXCR, one entry per CDR3 protein. The sample includes 5,800 or so distinct CDR3 sequences, approximately 30% of them seen just once. This TCR was recovered from a female donor with breast cancer. The chain couples TRBV7-8 to TRBJ2-7, with TRBD1 identical over 10 bases. The material sequenced was memory CD4+ T cells sorted from a lymph node. The subset was: memory CD4+ T cells, CD4+CD45RO+CD25-. CDR3 protein: CASSGALRTGGSYEQYF. The CDR3, as DNA: TGTGCCAGCAGCGGCGCGCTGAGGACAGGGGGCTCCTACGAGCAGTACTTC.